This TCR beta chain was sequenced for a study of tumor-infiltrating lymphocytes in primary liver carcinoma (TCRdb year 2017). Notes on the research overall: Roughly five patients with histopathologically diagnosed primary liver carcinoma underwent surgical resection in China between 2015 and March 2016. Of the five patients (three men and two women, aged 30 to 69 years), four had hepatocellular carcinoma and one had combined HCC and intrahepatic cholangiocarcinoma. Tumors of the five patients were stage T1-T3 N0M0 with maximum diameters of about 4.2 to 10 cm. Samples yielded roughly 3.5 to 8 million productive TCRbeta reads; read depth did not differ significantly between tissue types. For each liver tumor, the study sampled five regions along with adjacent normal tissue and blood, and applied TCRbeta repertoire sequencing, expression microarrays and whole-exome sequencing. A total of approximately 35 specimens from 5 patients, comprising some 25 tumor regions, 5 adjacent noncancerous liver tissues and 5 peripheral blood samples, were covered by TCRbeta repertoire sequencing. Reproducibility between technical replicate repertoires was high, with correlation coefficients above 0.98 and mean shared-clone rates roughly 0.86. Results and caveats for the whole study, not just this receptor: Since the samples were bulk and unsorted, there was no way to compare CD4+ and CD8+ T cell repertoires. Only the TCR beta chain was sequenced, so true repertoire diversity is likely underestimated because unpaired alpha chains were not captured. Repertoire overlap was higher between tumor regions (mean around 36%) than tumor-adjacent (approximately 17%) or tumor-blood (about 15%) pairs, consistent with antigen-driven expansion. The top 250 clones made up a significantly larger repertoire fraction in tumors than in blood (p = 0.039). The study included only a handful of patients, and the authors note findings should be validated in a larger study.

Blood RNA was extracted from unsorted whole blood using TRIzol reagent, and germline DNA was obtained with the DNeasy Blood & Tissue kit. Chronic HBV infection was present in the patients, and the patients were treatment-naive at sampling. About 3.6 milliliters of peripheral blood were collected into K2EDTA tubes before surgery. Using a constant-region primer and ProtoScript II reverse transcriptase, TCRbeta-specific cDNA was reverse-transcribed from approximately 500 ng total RNA. TCRbeta libraries were built with three nested multiplex PCR rounds, a slightly modified ARM-PCR procedure. The first two PCR rounds used multiplex TRBV1-TRBV30 forward primers with a Cbeta reverse primer, each for 10 to 11 cycles. Sample barcodes and Illumina adapters were attached in a final 25-cycle PCR using Deep VentR polymerase. Before sequencing, amplicons of 200-500 bp were gel-purified using a QIAquick gel extraction kit. An Illumina HiSeq 2500 was used to sequence the TCRbeta amplicons, generating 250-bp paired-end reads. In the authors' own workflow: To recover full CDR3 sequences, reads were quality-trimmed using Trimmomatic v0.33 and paired reads were then merged using FLASH v1.2.11. V, D and J germline segments were assigned to the rearranged TCRbeta sequences by MiGEC v1.2.1b. Clonotype statistics, along with Shannon-Wiener diversity indices, were calculated using VDJtools v1.0.0. To reduce sampling bias, subsequent analyses other than the diversity analysis used only the 250 most abundant clonotypes in each sample. Clones were called with MiXCR by TCRdb after fastp trimmed the public reads at Q25, and only in-frame beta chains were retained. Under each unique CDR3 protein, matching rows form one entry showing the most common genes and DNA. The V and J calls follow TCRdb's processing rather than the paper's. Present in this sample are more than 150,000 distinct CDR3 sequences, roughly 60% of which were seen just once. Approximately 67% of the sample is in the top ten clones.

The sample holds a few counts of this clonotype. Its antigen is currently not known. No base quality values were provided; no much bigger clone lies one nucleotide off. V lost 8 bases and J lost 4 bases, and the count of bases not matched to a germline gene is 4. Including cysteine and phenylalanine, the CDR3 has 13 amino acids. The only DNA kept is the CDR3, 39 bases in frame from the first base. Sequencing was done on a sample of peripheral blood. The receptor was isolated from a man aged 40-49 years with primary liver carcinoma and hepatitis B virus infection. The chain joins TRBV12-3 or TRBV12-4 to TRBJ2-7; 11 of the junction bases match TRBD2. The sequenced DNA is TGTGCCAGCCGACCTAGCGGGAGGTACGAGCAGTACTTC. This encodes CASRPSGRYEQYF.